This paragraph reports one T cell receptor beta chain. This receptor's antigen is unknown. It has no much larger one-base neighbor in the sample; base qualities were not kept. The record originates from a study of cytomegalovirus exposure and HLA in healthy donors (TCRdb year 2017). With regard to the full study: According to a later analysis, one platform produced both the approximately 110 validation repertoires and the approximately 600 repertoires of the first cohort. The study aimed to test whether signatures of past pathogen exposure could be identified by cataloging public T cell receptors. Along with the roughly 670-subject first cohort, a separate validation cohort of 120 different subjects was used. To predict cytomegalovirus infection status, the study combined high-throughput TCR immunosequencing, statistical association of individual TCRs with disease status, and machine learning. The paper as a whole reports these results and caveats: In the study, around 150 TCR beta chains were listed as associated with cytomegalovirus. Most TCR sequences were seen in very few donors, while some public TCRs were found in many individuals. Cytomegalovirus status was reported to be diagnosed by the classifier with high specificity and sensitivity in both the original and validation cohorts. All 110 or so repertoires were used to score co-occurrence in the validation cohort in a later analysis, because that analysis had no HLA typing for the cohort. The authors suggested that the approach could potentially be extended to other disease states and immunological phenotypes. In vitro tests confirmed that a few of the cytomegalovirus-associated TCR beta chains recognize cytomegalovirus antigens. Subsequent analysis determined that TCRs grouped into clusters in the first cohort also showed a tendency toward co-occurrence across the 90 to 150 validation repertoires, and 85% to 95% of cluster scores exceeded 0.

Separate from the approximately 700-subject first cohort, the validation cohort of around 130 subjects was the group to which the donors belonged. The library was produced with the immunoSEQ multiplex PCR assay. The authors' pipeline ran thus. A statistical classification framework was developed to diagnose cytomegalovirus status using the catalog of TCR beta chain sequences. TCRdb holds this immuneACCESS table with in-frame rearrangements only. Some clones are missing; in checked studies, unresolved V genes explain under half, and the rest has no known cause. V and J calls and clone size are given by that table; D and trimming were obtained from the DNA. The sample includes under 250,000 clones, with 70% to 90% observed a single time. Around 5.6% of the sample lies in the top ten. The CDR3 measures 13 amino acids from cysteine to phenylalanine. Here the CDR3 DNA is all that survives: 39 bases in frame from base 1. Reading the germline V gene (reference sequence) gives CDR1 PRHDT and CDR2 FYEKMQ. Relative to germline, V is 6 bases shorter and J is 5 bases shorter, with 13 bases between their ends.

This receptor was taken from a woman under 30 in good health and CMV-seronegative. The sequenced sample was PBMCs. The V and J genes are TRBV13 and TRBJ2-5, with a weak D call of TRBD2 (6 bases match). DNA sequence: TGTGCCAGCAGAACGGGACTGGGTGAGACCCAGTACTTC. Translated, it gives CASRTGLGETQYF.